Presented here are 25 T cell receptor beta chains from one specimen sequenced in a study of molecular identifiers for immune sequencing clone quantification. TCRdb re-derived calls from the PCR reads in MiXCR, one entry per CDR3 protein. The sample holds about 640,000 distinct CDR3 sequences, around 20% seen once. The sequenced material came from naive CD8+ T cells from blood, with Jurkat cell RNA spiked in. Sample subset: FACS-sorted CD8+CD4-CCR7+CD45RA+ naive T cells. These receptor sequences come from a human donor in good health. Some libraries in this study had Jurkat cell RNA spiked in.

The rearrangement links TRBV19 to TRBJ2-7; 8 nucleotides align to TRBD1. The CDR3 spans 15 residues. Per the germline V gene, CDR1 is LNHDA and CDR2 is SQIVND (reference sequence). J gave up 6 bases and V 2 bases, and 9 bases lay outside the gene matches. CDR3: CASSILAGGFSEQYF. As DNA, the CDR3 is TGTGCCAGTAGTATATTGGCAGGGGGCTTTTCCGAGCAGTACTTC.

This clonotype came up many times. The chain recombines TRBV4-3 with TRBJ2-3, with D maybe TRBD2 (6 bases). Germline V gene sequence: CDR1 LGHNA, CDR2 YSLEER. V was shortened by 1 base and J by 0 bases, with 11 bases between the two germline ends. This CDR3 is 16 amino acids long. The CDR3 region has the DNA TGCGCCAGCAGCCAAGTTTTCCTAGCGAGCACAGATACGCAGTATTTT. Protein sequence: CASSQVFLASTDTQYF.

In its sample, this clonotype was seen many times. The chain uses TRBV28 and TRBJ2-7; the match to TRBD2 covers 10 bases. In germline, CDR1 is MDHEN, CDR2 SYDVKM. The CDR3 contains 15 residues. Germline trimming cut 6 bases from V and 3 bases from J; bases unmatched to any gene: 8. CDR3 nucleotide sequence: TGTGCCAGCAGCTTGCTACTAGCGGGGAACTACGAGCAGTACTTC. Translation gives CASSLLLAGNYEQYF.

In this sample, this clonotype turned up many times. The chain joins TRBV7-9 to TRBJ1-1; no clear D gene. The CDR3 covers 15 residues. V was cut by 1 base and J by 2 bases, with 11 bases left in between. The germline V gene encodes CDR1 SEHNR and CDR2 FQNEAQ (reference sequence). The chain's CDR3 is CASSLVGSLNTEAFF. The CDR3, as DNA: TGTGCCAGCAGCTTAGTTGGCAGCCTCAACACTGAAGCTTTCTTT.

This clonotype was recorded many times. The CDR3 reads CASSLAPSGPINEKLFF. The DNA for the CDR3 is TGTGCCAGCAGTTTAGCGCCCTCGGGGCCCATTAATGAAAAACTGTTTTTT. This sequence joins TRBV12-3 or TRBV12-4 and TRBJ1-4; TRBD1 is a possible D gene (5 bases). The CDR3 loop spans 17 amino acids. The ends were cut back, 0 bases at V and 4 bases at J, with 15 bases in the middle.

The sample holds a few counts of this clonotype. The chain carries TRBV20-1 and TRBJ2-7, with 9 bases identical to TRBD2. CDR3 length equals 14 residues. Looked up from germline, CDR1 is DFQATT and CDR2 is SNEGSKA (reference sequence). Trimming cost V 0 bases and J 0 bases; bases outside gene matches: 0. The CDR3 DNA sequence: TGCAGTGCTAGAGAACTAGCGGGCTCCTACGAGCAGTACTTC. It specifies CSARELAGSYEQYF.

This clonotype has ten or more counts. The rearrangement links TRBV20-1 to TRBJ2-7; 7 nucleotides agree with TRBD2. V gave up 0 bases and J gave up 2 bases; unmatched junction bases: 1. Germline CDR1 and CDR2: DFQATT and SNEGSKA (reference sequence). This CDR3 is built from 13 residues. The CDR3 sequence is CSARDREAYEQYF. The CDR3 nucleotides read TGCAGTGCTAGAGATCGGGAGGCCTACGAGCAGTACTTC.

This clonotype was detected ten times or more. The V call is TRBV7-6, the J call TRBJ1-1, with D maybe TRBD1 (6 bases). The CDR3 has 15 residues. Germline V gives CDR1 SGHVS, CDR2 FNYEAQ. V was cut by 5 bases and J by 3 bases, with 16 bases left in between. CDR3 DNA sequence: TGTGCCAGCAGCCGGTGGAGGACAGAGGACACTGAAGCTTTCTTT. Protein: CASSRWRTEDTEAFF.

This clonotype was recorded many times. The V call is TRBV7-6, the J call TRBJ1-3; 7 nucleotides match TRBD1. V shed 5 bases and J 8 bases; nucleotides not matched to a gene: 6. This CDR3 is built from 13 residues. The germline V gene encodes CDR1 SGHVS and CDR2 FNYEAQ. CDR3 sequence (DNA): TGTGCCAGCAGCACGACAGGGATCGACACCATATATTTT. This encodes CASSTTGIDTIYF.

CDR3 coding DNA: TGTGCCAGCAGCCCGCCCCCCCCCCCGCGGGCACCCACAGATACGCAGTATTTT. This codes for CASSPPPPPRAPTDTQYF. The chain has TRBV7-9 and TRBJ2-3, with a possible D match to TRBD2 (5 bases). Germline values: CDR1 SEHNR, CDR2 FQNEAQ (reference sequence). The CDR3 has 18 amino acids. V was shortened by 5 bases and J by 2 bases, with 23 bases between the two germline ends.

There are many counts of this clonotype. The V and J genes are TRBV7-6 and TRBJ2-2; 15 nucleotides agree with TRBD2. CDR1 and CDR2 (germline): SGHVS, FNYEAQ. Trimming cost V 5 bases and J 1 base; bases outside gene matches: 11. The CDR3 is made up of 20 amino acids. The CDR3, as DNA: TGTGCCAGCAGCCCACTTCCGGGACTAGCGGGAGGAGAGAACACCGGGGAGCTGTTTTTT. It specifies CASSPLPGLAGGENTGELFF.

This clonotype came up many times. The CDR3 region is CASSYSFSGFKRAEAFF. The CDR3 DNA sequence: TGTGCCAGCAGTTACTCGTTTTCAGGTTTTAAAAGGGCTGAAGCTTTCTTT. V gene TRBV6-5 combines with J gene TRBJ1-1; unclear D gene. The V gene lost 0 bases and the J gene lost 6 bases, with 20 bases spanning the gap. The CDR3 is 17 residues long. CDR1 and CDR2 from the germline V gene are MNHEY and SVGAGI.

This clonotype was seen ten or more times. This sequence joins TRBV12-3 or TRBV12-4 and TRBJ2-7, with D unresolved. The CDR3 consists of 12 residues. V was shortened by 3 bases and J by 2 bases, with 5 bases between the two germline ends. In DNA, the CDR3 is TGTGCCAGCAGTTTGAGGCCCTACGAGCAGTACTTC. Translated: CASSLRPYEQYF.

On this clonotype itself: One base away lies a much larger clone, so this may be a sequencing read error. The chain is built from TRBV7-2 and TRBJ2-1; the D is unclear. There are 14 residues in the CDR3. Per the germline V gene, CDR1 is SGHTA and CDR2 is FQGNSA. The CDR3 DNA reads TGTGCCAGCAGCTTTTTGCTATCCTGCAATGAGCAGTTCTTC. It specifies CASSFLLSCNEQFF.

The J gene is TRBJ2-1, the V gene TRBV27, with D possibly TRBD2 on 5 matching bases. The CDR3 is made up of 14 amino acids. Germline-derived CDR1 and CDR2 are MNHEY and SMNVEV (reference sequence). The V gene lost 5 bases and the J gene lost 3 bases, with 11 bases spanning the gap. The CDR3 DNA follows: TGTGCCAGCAGTGTGCACCGGGACTACAATGAGCAGTTCTTC. Translated, it gives CASSVHRDYNEQFF.

This chain uses TRBV9 with TRBJ2-3; TRBD2 aligns across 8 bases. The V gene's germline CDR1 is SGDLS and CDR2 YYNGEE. There are 18 residues in the CDR3. Trimming at V came to 7 bases and at J to 2 bases, leaving 18 bases not matched to a gene. The CDR3 is CASGARVSGTRNTDTQYF. In DNA form, the CDR3 reads TGTGCCAGCGGCGCCAGGGTCTCCGGGACTAGAAACACAGATACGCAGTATTTT.

In this sample, this clonotype turned up many times. This chain connects TRBV4-1 to TRBJ2-1; 9 bases agree with TRBD2. Germline-derived CDR1 and CDR2 are MGHRA and YSYEKL. The CDR3 contains 15 residues. V shed 8 bases, J shed 9 bases, and the junction held 14 bases outside the gene matches. The chain's CDR3 is CASLDLAGELGEQFF. CDR3 in DNA: TGCGCCAGCCTTGATTTAGCGGGAGAGTTGGGTGAGCAGTTCTTC.

This clonotype was detected many times. The chain joins TRBV28 to TRBJ1-2, with D unclear. This CDR3 spans 15 amino acids. Germline CDR1 and CDR2: MDHEN and SYDVKM. V lost 5 bases to trimming and J lost 2 bases, with 15 bases between them. CDR3 sequence: CASSPGPGANYGYTF. CDR3 sequence (DNA): TGTGCCAGCAGTCCCGGACCGGGCGCAAACTATGGCTACACCTTC.

The sample holds many counts of this clonotype. This chain's CDR3 is CASSLGTGAEAFF. CDR3 bases: TGTGCCAGCAGCTTAGGGACAGGAGCTGAAGCTTTCTTT. V is TRBV7-2 and J is TRBJ1-1, with 7 bases that match TRBD1. Per germline, CDR1 SGHTA and CDR2 FQGNSA. Trimming took 1 base from V and 6 from J; bases not matched to a gene: 2. The CDR3 loop spans 13 amino acids.

This clonotype was counted at least ten times. The genes are TRBV6-5 and TRBJ2-3; unclear D gene. CDR3 length: 15 residues. CDR1 and CDR2 (germline): MNHEY, SVGAGI. V lost 0 bases to trimming and J lost 0 bases, with 7 bases between them. The CDR3 protein is CASSYSDGSTDTQYF. The CDR3 region has the DNA TGTGCCAGCAGTTACTCGGATGGGAGCACAGATACGCAGTATTTT.

The chain joins TRBV10-3 to TRBJ2-1; 14 bases match TRBD2. Germline V gives CDR1 ENHRY, CDR2 SYGVKD. V dropped 9 bases and J dropped 8; count of bases not matched to a gene: 12. There are 16 residues in the CDR3. CDR3 sequence (DNA): TGTGCCATATCAGATACCGGGACTAGCGGGGGTTATGAGCAGTTCTTC. It codes for CAISDTGTSGGYEQFF.

Turning to this clonotype: A much larger clone lies one base from this, so it may be a read error. This sequence joins TRBV5-4 and TRBJ2-5; D may correspond to TRBD1 or TRBD2 (5 bases each). The CDR3 runs to 14 residues. From germline, CDR1 is SGHNT and CDR2 YYREEE (reference sequence). The CDR3 DNA reads as TGTGCCAGCAGATTGGGGGATTCCCGTGAGACCCAGTACTTC. Translation gives CASRLGDSRETQYF. The whole variable domain, remainder taken from reference TRBV5-4 and TRBJ2-5, is ETGVTQSPTHLIKTRGQQVTLRCSSQSGHNTVSWYQQALGQGPQFIFQYYREEENGRGNFPPRFSGLQFPNYSSELNVNALELDDSALYLCASRLGDSRETQYFGPGTRLLVL.

In its sample, this clonotype was seen many times. The chain couples TRBV6-2 or TRBV6-3 to TRBJ2-1; D may match TRBD1 or TRBD2 (5 bases each). Germline lookup yields CDR1 MNHEY and CDR2 SVGEGT. The CDR3 has 13 amino acids. The V gene lost 6 bases and the J gene lost 6 bases, with 12 bases spanning the gap. The DNA of the CDR3 is TGTGCCAGCAGCCAGGGACCTATCAATGAGCAGTTCTTC. This codes for CASSQGPINEQFF.

In the case of this clonotype: This may come from a read error, since a much larger clone is one base off. V gene TRBV30 combines with J gene TRBJ2-5; TRBD1 or TRBD2 may be the D gene (5 bases each). Trimming shortened V by 3 bases and J by 9 bases, and 20 bases separated the two germline ends. There are 14 residues in the CDR3. Germline values: CDR1 GTSNPN, CDR2 SVGIG (reference sequence). The CDR3, as DNA: TGTGCCTGGAGCGCCGGACATTGGCTGGAGGCCCAGTACTTC. This codes for CAWSAGHWLEAQYF.

This clonotype appeared a few times. V and J are TRBV11-2 and TRBJ1-2, with a tentative D call TRBD1 (5 bases). The CDR3 is 13 residues long. Trimming cost V 3 bases and J 8 bases, with 13 bases left between them. CDR1 SGHAT and CDR2 FQNNGV come from the germline V gene. The CDR3 region is CASSLTGLGGYTF. The CDR3 nucleotides are TGTGCCAGCAGCTTGACGGGGCTTGGAGGCTACACCTTC.